Given below is one TCR beta chain in context. Its target is unknown. This sample is part of a study of blood T cells in healthy people across ages. Study outcomes and limitations: Naive and antigen-experienced cells could not be conclusively compared, given unsorted PBMCs. Donor CMV infection status was unknown, possibly confounding age-related changes in expanded clonotypes.

The CDR3 totals 16 residues. Looked up from germline, CDR1 is SNHLY and CDR2 is FYNNEI. Trimming shortened V by 0 bases and J by 0 bases, and 8 bases separated the two germline ends. A J-beta primer mix and a sample-barcoded 5' primer were used in a second PCR of roughly 7 to 12 cycles. TCRdb used MiXCR to reprocess the 5' RACE reads, holding one entry per CDR3 protein. The sample has 1.5 million or so distinct CDR3 sequences, about 43% seen once. Each donor gave roughly 9.8 milliliters of peripheral blood. The rearrangement links TRBV2 to TRBJ1-4; D is ambiguous. The sample taken for sequencing was blood. The receptor was isolated from a woman in her late teens or twenties in good health. The CDR3 spells CASSEALKTTNEKLFF. DNA of the CDR3: TGTGCCAGCAGTGAAGCGTTGAAGACAACTAATGAAAAACTGTTTTTT.